The source of this T cell receptor (beta chain) is a study of OX40 agonist ivuxolimab in advanced cancers. The data were produced by immunoSEQ multiplex PCR, yet TCRdb's version contains in-frame clones alone and is incomplete. Seen here are just over 60,000 clones, 75% to 90% observed once, and the top ten hold roughly 17%. Looked up from germline, CDR1 is LNHNV and CDR2 is YYDKDF (reference sequence). V was pared by 3 bases and J by 3 bases, with 5 bases of the junction left unmatched. The CDR3 is made up of 15 amino acids. V usage is TRBV15 and J usage is TRBJ2-7; TRBD2 matches 10 bases. The clonotype originates from an adult with an advanced solid tumor such as melanoma, head and neck, liver or kidney cancer. The source was CD4+ or CD8+ T cells sorted from blood, collected in a trial of the OX40 agonist ivuxolimab. The CDR3 here is CATSRGSSGSYEQYF. The CDR3 DNA sequence: TGTGCCACCAGCAGGGGTTCTAGCGGGAGCTACGAGCAGTACTTC.